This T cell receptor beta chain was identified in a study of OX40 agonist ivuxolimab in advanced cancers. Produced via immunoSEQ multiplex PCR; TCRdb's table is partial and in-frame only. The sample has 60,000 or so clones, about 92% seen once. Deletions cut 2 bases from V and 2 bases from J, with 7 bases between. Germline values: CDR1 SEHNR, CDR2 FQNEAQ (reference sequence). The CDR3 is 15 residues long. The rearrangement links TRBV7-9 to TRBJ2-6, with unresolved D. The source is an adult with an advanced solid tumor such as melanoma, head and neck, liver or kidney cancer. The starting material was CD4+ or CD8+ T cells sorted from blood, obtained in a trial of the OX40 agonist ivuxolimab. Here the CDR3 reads CASSLFGTGANVLTF. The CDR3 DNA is TGTGCCAGCAGCTTATTCGGCACTGGGGCCAACGTCCTGACTTTC.